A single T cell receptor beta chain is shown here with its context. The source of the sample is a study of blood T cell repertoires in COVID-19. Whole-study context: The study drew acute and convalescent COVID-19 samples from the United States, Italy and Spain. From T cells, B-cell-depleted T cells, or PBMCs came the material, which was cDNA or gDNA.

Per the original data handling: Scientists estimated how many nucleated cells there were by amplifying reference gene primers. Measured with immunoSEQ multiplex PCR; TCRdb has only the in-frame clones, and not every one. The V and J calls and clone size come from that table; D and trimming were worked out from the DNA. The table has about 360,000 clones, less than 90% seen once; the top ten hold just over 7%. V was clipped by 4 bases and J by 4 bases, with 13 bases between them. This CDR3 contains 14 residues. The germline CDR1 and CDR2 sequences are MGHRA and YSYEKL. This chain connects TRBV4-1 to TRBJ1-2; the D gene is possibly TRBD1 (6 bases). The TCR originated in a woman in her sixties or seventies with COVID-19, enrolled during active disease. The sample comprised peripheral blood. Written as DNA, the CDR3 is TGCGCCAGCAGCCTTCTTGGGGACACCTATGGCTACACCTTC. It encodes CASSLLGDTYGYTF.